The clone carrying this T cell receptor beta chain was detected only a few times. Its antigen is unidentified. Germline V gene lookup returns CDR1 SEHNR and CDR2 FQNEAQ (reference sequence). The V segment lost 3 bases and the J segment 1 base; nucleotides outside the gene matches: 5. CDR3 size: 15 residues. The data were obtained in a study of identical twins. MiXCR, applied by TCRdb to the 5' RACE reads, yields one record per CDR3 protein. This repertoire shows 500,000 to 650,000 distinct CDR3 sequences, around 24% found once; its top ten account for approximately 0.52%. Study-level points and caveats: Rather than following the same donors, the conclusions depended on cross-sectional statistical analysis.

These data were also filed under a second study, of yellow fever vaccine responses in identical twins.

The sequencing sample was made of CD4+ T cells sorted from blood. The sequence was obtained from a woman younger than 35 in good health. The V call is TRBV7-9, the J call TRBJ1-1; 7 nucleotides align to TRBD1. This CDR3 reads CASSFRQGQNTEAFF. The CDR3 DNA reads TGTGCCAGCAGCTTCAGACAGGGACAGAACACTGAAGCTTTCTTT.